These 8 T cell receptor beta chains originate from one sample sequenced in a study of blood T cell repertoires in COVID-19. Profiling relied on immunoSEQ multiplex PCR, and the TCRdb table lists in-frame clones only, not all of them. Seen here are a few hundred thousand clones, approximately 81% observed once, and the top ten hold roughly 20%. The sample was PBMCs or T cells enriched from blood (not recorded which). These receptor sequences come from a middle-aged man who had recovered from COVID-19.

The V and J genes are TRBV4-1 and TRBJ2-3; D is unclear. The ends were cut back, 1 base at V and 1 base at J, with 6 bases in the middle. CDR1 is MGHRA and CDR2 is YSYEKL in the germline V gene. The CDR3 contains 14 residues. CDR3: CASSQGGGTDTQYF. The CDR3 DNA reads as TGCGCCAGCAGCCAAGGAGGTGGCACAGATACGCAGTATTTT.

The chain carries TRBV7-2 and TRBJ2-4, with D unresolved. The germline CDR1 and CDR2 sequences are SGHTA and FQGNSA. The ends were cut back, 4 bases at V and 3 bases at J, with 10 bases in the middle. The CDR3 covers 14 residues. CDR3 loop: CASSSGLSKNIQYF. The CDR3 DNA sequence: TGTGCCAGCAGCTCGGGTTTGAGCAAAAACATTCAGTACTTC. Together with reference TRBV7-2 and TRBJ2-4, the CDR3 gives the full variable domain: GAGVSQSPSNKVTEKGKDVELRCDPISGHTALYWYRQSLGQGLEFLIYFQGNSAPDKSGLPSDRFSAERTGGSVSTLTIQRTQQEDSAVYLCASSSGLSKNIQYFGAGTRLSVL.

CDR3 DNA sequence: TGCGCCAGCAGCTTGGGACTACCGGAGGATACGCAGTATTTT. Its protein is CASSLGLPEDTQYF. The gene calls are TRBV5-1 and TRBJ2-3, with D perhaps matching TRBD2 (5 bases). This CDR3 contains 14 residues. CDR1 and CDR2 (germline): SGHRS, YFSETQ. Between the trimmed V and J ends, which lost 0 bases and 6 bases, there was a span of 11 bases.

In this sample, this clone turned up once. CDR3 DNA: TGTGCCAGCAGCTTAGAAGGGACAGTTAATGAAAAACTGTTTTTT. Translating gives CASSLEGTVNEKLFF. The genes are TRBV7-9 and TRBJ1-4; the match to TRBD1 covers 7 bases. V lost 1 base, J lost 4 bases, and 3 bases stayed unmatched. The CDR3 extends over 15 amino acids. Per the germline V gene, CDR1 is SEHNR and CDR2 is FQNEAQ (reference sequence).

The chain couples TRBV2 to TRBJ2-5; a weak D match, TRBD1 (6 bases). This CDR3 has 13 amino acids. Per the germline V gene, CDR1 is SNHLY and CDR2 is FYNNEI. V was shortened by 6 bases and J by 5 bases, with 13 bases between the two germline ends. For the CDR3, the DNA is TGTGCCAGCAGAGGACAGAAGGTGGAGACCCAGTACTTC. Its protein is CASRGQKVETQYF.

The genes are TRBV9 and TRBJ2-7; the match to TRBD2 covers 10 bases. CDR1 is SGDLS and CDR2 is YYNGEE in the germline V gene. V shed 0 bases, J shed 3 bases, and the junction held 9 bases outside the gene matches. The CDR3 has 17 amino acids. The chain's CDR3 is CASSVAASGRGGYEQYF. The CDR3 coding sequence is TGTGCCAGCAGCGTAGCAGCTAGCGGGAGAGGGGGCTACGAGCAGTACTTC.

This CDR3 reads CASSQDTGSEPSLPQHF. CDR3 DNA sequence: TGCGCCAGCAGCCAAGATACGGGTTCGGAGCCTTCTCTACCCCAGCATTTT. The rearrangement joins TRBV4-3 to TRBJ1-5; D unclear. Deletions cut 0 bases from V and 10 bases from J, with 22 bases between. The germline CDR1 and CDR2 sequences are LGHNA and YSLEER. This CDR3 is 17 amino acids long.

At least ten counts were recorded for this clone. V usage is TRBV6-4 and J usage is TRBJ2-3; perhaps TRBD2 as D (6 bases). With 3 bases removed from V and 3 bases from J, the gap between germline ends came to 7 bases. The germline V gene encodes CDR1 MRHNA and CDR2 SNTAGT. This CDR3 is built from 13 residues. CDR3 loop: CASSERGTDTQYF. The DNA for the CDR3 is TGTGCCAGCAGTGAGCGGGGTACAGATACGCAGTATTTT.